These 24 T cell receptor beta chains share one sample of origin, sequenced in a study of blood T cells in healthy people across ages. A sample-barcoded 5' primer and a J-beta primer mix were used in a second PCR of about 7 to 12 cycles. TCRdb re-derived calls from the 5' RACE reads in MiXCR, one entry per CDR3 protein. The sample holds a few hundred thousand distinct CDR3 sequences, roughly 27% seen once. Input material: blood. These receptors originate from a woman between 65 and 79 years old in good health.

This clonotype was seen a handful of times. The chain combines TRBV11-2 with TRBJ2-4; 13 positions match TRBD2. V lost 4 bases, J lost 7 bases, and 1 base stayed unmatched. This CDR3 region has 14 residues. Germline values: CDR1 SGHAT, CDR2 FQNNGV. DNA for the CDR3: TGTGCCAGCAGCTCGACTAGCGGGAGGAACATTCAGTACTTC. It is translated as CASSSTSGRNIQYF.

The chain is built from TRBV6-5 and TRBJ1-2, with 10 bases that match TRBD1. With V trimmed by 0 bases and J by 8 bases, 6 bases remained unmatched. Germline-derived CDR1 and CDR2 are MNHEY and SVGAGI. The CDR3 runs to 15 residues. This CDR3 is CASSYSGQGVSGYTF. CDR3 coding DNA: TGTGCCAGCAGTTACTCTGGACAGGGGGTATCCGGCTACACCTTC.

There are many counts of this clonotype. This chain connects TRBV19 to TRBJ2-1; D not resolved. The V gene lost 3 bases and the J gene lost 0 bases, with 9 bases spanning the gap. Germline V gives CDR1 LNHDA, CDR2 SQIVND (reference sequence). This CDR3 is 15 amino acids long. The CDR3 DNA reads as TGTGCCAGTAGTATGGGCGCGAGCTCCTACAATGAGCAGTTCTTC. This codes for CASSMGASSYNEQFF.

This chain joins TRBV28 and TRBJ1-6, with D possibly matching TRBD1 (5 bases). CDR1 is MDHEN and CDR2 is SYDVKM in the germline V gene. Trimming removed 6 bases at V and 8 bases at J, with 11 bases between. This CDR3 region has 13 residues. CDR3 residues: CASRGIGDSPLHF. CDR3 in DNA: TGTGCCAGCAGGGGTATAGGGGATTCACCCCTCCACTTT.

This clonotype was detected a few times. The gene calls are TRBV10-3 and TRBJ2-5; 10 bases are a match to TRBD1. The end of the DNA is better explained by TRBJ2-1, so the J call may be wrong. Germline CDR1 ENHRY, CDR2 SYGVKD. This CDR3 region has 15 residues. The CDR3 region is CAISELGQGRDEQFF. In nucleotides, the CDR3 is TGTGCCATCAGTGAGTTGGGACAGGGGAGGGATGAGCAGTTCTTC.

The V call is TRBV7-9, the J call TRBJ2-5; 13 nucleotides align to TRBD2. V shed 0 bases, J shed 5 bases, and the junction held 9 bases outside the gene matches. CDR3 length: 18 amino acids. CDR1 is SEHNR and CDR2 is FQNEAQ in the germline V gene (reference sequence). The DNA for the CDR3 is TGTGCCAGCAGCTTAGCAGGGCGGACTAGCGGGAGTGGTGAGACCCAGTACTTC. It is translated as CASSLAGRTSGSGETQYF.

To note about this clonotype: This CDR3 is missing its conserved last phenylalanine or tryptophan, likely due to a read error. The chain has TRBV7-3 and TRBJ2-1, with D unclear. CDR1 and CDR2 from the germline V gene are SGHTA and FQGTGA. Between the trimmed V and J ends, which lost 2 bases and 0 bases, there was a span of 14 bases. The CDR3 is 17 residues long. In DNA form, the CDR3 reads TGTGCCAGCAGCTTATTAGGTGCGTCTTCCTCCTACAATGAGCAGTTCCTC. It codes for CASSLLGASSSYNEQFL.

The gene calls are TRBV2 and TRBJ1-4; D is undetermined. Trimming left V 9 bases short and J 5 bases short, with 16 bases between. CDR1 and CDR2 (germline): SNHLY, FYNNEI. This CDR3 has 14 residues. Here the CDR3 reads CASFTAETNEKLFF. The CDR3 DNA is TGTGCCAGTTTTACAGCGGAGACAAATGAAAAACTGTTTTTT.

This clonotype was found a few times. This chain connects TRBV7-3 to TRBJ2-2; D is ambiguous. The CDR3 has 17 residues. The V end was cut by 0 bases, the J end by 1 base, with 12 bases between. Looked up from germline, CDR1 is SGHTA and CDR2 is FQGTGA. CDR3 sequence reads: CASSLTRAGLNTGELFF. CDR3 nucleotide sequence: TGTGCCAGCAGCTTAACACGGGCAGGCCTGAACACCGGGGAGCTGTTTTTT.

This clonotype has more than one count but fewer than ten. The chain couples TRBV7-3 to TRBJ2-6; D is ambiguous. The germline V and J ends were trimmed by 5 bases and 0 bases, with 8 bases remaining between them. This CDR3 is 15 amino acids long. Germline CDR1 SGHTA, CDR2 FQGTGA. The CDR3: CASSLQSSGANVLTF. In DNA, the CDR3 is TGTGCCAGCAGCCTGCAGAGCTCTGGGGCCAACGTCCTGACTTTC.

There are many counts of this clonotype. This chain uses TRBV3-1 with TRBJ2-5; D is unclear. The CDR3 consists of 12 residues. Germline V lookup: CDR1 LGHDT, CDR2 YNNKEL (reference sequence). V shed 3 bases and J shed 2 bases, with 4 bases lying between them. As DNA, the CDR3 is TGTGCCAGCAGCCACGGACAAGAGACCCAGTACTTC. This translates into CASSHGQETQYF.

With regard to this clonotype: The germline gene is not matched at one end of the junction; a read error may be the cause. The V and J genes are TRBV27 and TRBJ1-1, with D possibly matching TRBD1 (6 bases). Germline lookup yields CDR1 MNHEY and CDR2 SMNVEV (reference sequence). There are 12 residues in the CDR3. CDR3 sequence (DNA): TGTGCCACCAGACTCCAACAGGGAGACGTCTGCTTT. The encoded protein is CATRLQQGDVCF.

The chain uses TRBV6-5 and TRBJ1-4, with 7 bases matching TRBD1. This CDR3 spans 14 amino acids. Germline-derived CDR1 and CDR2 are MNHEY and SVGAGI. The V segment lost 5 bases and the J segment 11 bases; nucleotides outside the gene matches: 11. The CDR3 region has the DNA TGTGCCAGCAGTGCCACAGGGGATACCGGGAAACTGTTTTTT. It yields the protein CASSATGDTGKLFF.

The chain is built from TRBV28 and TRBJ2-3; 8 bases are shared with TRBD2. The germline V gene has CDR1 MDHEN and CDR2 SYDVKM. The CDR3 is made up of 15 amino acids. The V and J ends lost 5 bases and 4 bases, in that order; junction bases with no gene match: 8. The CDR3 coding sequence is TGTGCCAGCAGTCCCAGCGGGAGAGGAGCAGATACGCAGTATTTT. Translation gives CASSPSGRGADTQYF.

This chain connects TRBV11-2 to TRBJ2-1, with D uncertain. Trimming left V 1 base short and J 0 bases short, with 13 bases between. The CDR3 totals 17 residues. Germline lookup yields CDR1 SGHAT and CDR2 FQNNGV. CDR3 coding DNA: TGTGCCAGCAGCTTAGGTGTCTCCCCCAGCTCCTACAATGAGCAGTTCTTC. Translating gives CASSLGVSPSSYNEQFF.

Worth noting for this clonotype: The germline gene is not matched at one end of the junction; a read error may be the cause. The J gene is TRBJ2-5, the V gene TRBV29-1; weak D call: TRBD2 (6 bases). This CDR3 is 12 amino acids long. CDR1 SQVTM and CDR2 ANQGSEA come from the germline V gene. The CDR3 DNA is TGCAGCTCGATGGGAGGACAAGAGACCCAATACTTC. Translated, it gives CSSMGGQETQYF. The full variable domain, with the rest looked up from reference TRBV29-1 and TRBJ2-5, is SAVISQKPSRDICQRGTSLTIQCQVDSQVTMMFWYRQQPGQSLTLIATANQGSEATYESGFVIDKFPISRPNLTFSTLTVSNMSPEDSSIYLCSSMGGQETQYFGPGTRLLVL.

The V gene is TRBV6-2 or TRBV6-3, the J gene TRBJ2-5; D gene ambiguous. The J call may be faulty, since TRBJ2-1 better matches the DNA end. The germline V gene encodes CDR1 MNHEY and CDR2 SVGEGT. CDR3 length: 14 residues. The CDR3 here is CASRPDTSYNEQFF. CDR3 coding DNA: TGTGCCAGCAGACCCGATACTTCTTACAATGAGCAGTTCTTC.

This chain connects TRBV12-3 or TRBV12-4 to TRBJ2-5; no firm D call. V was cut by 6 bases and J by 7 bases, with 21 bases left in between. The CDR3 is made up of 15 amino acids. This CDR3 is CASSLTLTVSRTQYF. The CDR3 DNA is TGTGCCAGCAGCCTAACCCTGACCGTTTCTCGGACCCAGTACTTC.

This clonotype was seen once. The chain carries TRBV9 and TRBJ1-2; 7 nucleotides align to TRBD1. Germline V gene lookup returns CDR1 SGDLS and CDR2 YYNGEE. This CDR3 has 14 residues. V dropped 2 bases and J dropped 4; count of bases not matched to a gene: 5. The CDR3 nucleotides are TGTGCCAGCAGCGTTCAGGGGGGTGGCTATGGCTACACCTTC. Protein product: CASSVQGGGYGYTF.

This clonotype was counted many times. The V gene is TRBV6-5, the J gene TRBJ2-7, with D perhaps being TRBD1 or TRBD2 (5 bases each). Trimming left V 0 bases short and J 3 bases short, with 12 bases between. This CDR3 region has 15 residues. CDR1 and CDR2 from the germline V gene are MNHEY and SVGAGI. DNA for the CDR3: TGTGCCAGCAGTTACTCGGGGGATGGTAACTACGAGCAGTACTTC. The encoded protein is CASSYSGDGNYEQYF.

This clonotype was observed a few times. The chain couples TRBV6-2 or TRBV6-3 to TRBJ2-6; D is uncertain. With 5 bases removed from V and 1 base from J, the gap between germline ends came to 6 bases. Germline-derived CDR1 and CDR2 are MNHEY and SVGEGT. The CDR3 contains 14 residues. CDR3 protein: CASSRRSGANVLTF. DNA of the CDR3: TGTGCCAGCAGTAGGCGTTCTGGGGCCAACGTCCTGACTTTC.

The table lists this clonotype with a few counts. The chain carries TRBV7-2 and TRBJ2-4; 7 bases match TRBD1. The CDR3 totals 15 residues. Germline V CDR1 and CDR2: SGHTA, FQGNSA. V dropped 5 bases and J dropped 0; count of bases not matched to a gene: 4. The CDR3 here is CASSRQGLAKNIQYF. The DNA for the CDR3 is TGTGCCAGCAGCCGACAGGGTCTAGCCAAAAACATTCAGTACTTC.

The chain recombines TRBV9 with TRBJ2-6, with 10 bases fitting TRBD1. With V trimmed by 2 bases and J by 0 bases, 8 bases remained unmatched. CDR3 length: 19 amino acids. The germline V gene encodes CDR1 SGDLS and CDR2 YYNGEE. CDR3 residues: CASSVTIGQGGSGANVLTF. The CDR3 region has the DNA TGTGCCAGCAGCGTTACGATTGGACAGGGGGGCTCTGGGGCCAACGTCCTGACTTTC.

CDR3 sequence (DNA): TGCAGCGTTGGACCTAGCAGGAATGAGCAGTTCTTC. Its protein product is CSVGPSRNEQFF. The chain carries TRBV29-1 and TRBJ2-1, with D possibly matching TRBD2 (5 bases). CDR1 is SQVTM and CDR2 is ANQGSEA in the germline V gene. V dropped 4 bases and J dropped 7 bases, with 11 bases sitting between them. This CDR3 has 12 residues.